This T cell receptor (beta chain) was sequenced during a study of blood T cell repertoires in COVID-19. Across the study: The analysed material was cDNA or gDNA that came from T cells, B-cell-depleted T cells, or PBMCs.

V was pared by 2 bases and J by 8 bases, with 9 bases of the junction left unmatched. This CDR3 comprises 15 residues. CDR1 and CDR2 from the germline V gene are LGHNT and FRNRAP. In the original processing: Nucleated cell counts were estimated from reference gene primer amplification. Repertoires were generated with immunoSEQ multiplex PCR, while TCRdb's copy carries only in-frame clones and drops some. V, J and clone size are taken as reported in that table, and D and trimming were inferred from the DNA itself. The sample comprises hundreds of thousands of clones, around 88% of which are singletons, and 4% to 5.5% rests with the top ten.

This chain uses TRBV12-5 with TRBJ2-1; 7 bases are a match to TRBD2. Source material: peripheral blood. The clonotype originates from a woman aged 25-40 years with acute or convalescent COVID-19. CDR3 residues: CASGLRKTSMDEQFF. CDR3 coding DNA: TGTGCTAGTGGTTTGCGGAAGACTAGCATGGATGAGCAGTTCTTC.